These 25 T cell receptor beta chains came from one sample sequenced in a study of molecular identifiers for immune sequencing clone quantification. MiXCR, applied by TCRdb to the PCR reads, yields one record per CDR3 protein. Among more than 450,000 distinct CDR3 sequences listed, roughly 25% were seen once. Specimen: naive CD8+ T cells from blood, with Jurkat cell RNA spiked in. Specified subset: FACS-sorted CD8+CD4-CCR7+CD45RA+ naive T cells. These receptors all stem from a human donor in good health. Some libraries in this study had Jurkat cell RNA spiked in.

Comments on this clonotype: The junction departs from germline at one end; a sequencing error may be responsible. V and J are TRBV7-9 and TRBJ2-7, with 8 bases lining up with TRBD2. The V gene's germline CDR1 is SEHNR and CDR2 FQNEAQ (reference sequence). The CDR3 totals 12 residues. CDR3: CVVSSGLIERYF. CDR3 coding DNA: TGTGTCGTTTCTAGCGGGCTGATTGAGCGGTACTTC. The whole variable domain, remainder taken from reference TRBV7-9 and TRBJ2-7, is DTGVSQNPRHKITKRGQNVTFRCDPISEHNRLYWYRQTLGQGPEFLTYFQNEAQLEKSRLLSDRFSAERPKGSFSTLEIQRTEQGDSAMYLCVVSSGLIERYFGPGTRLTVT.

J is TRBJ1-4 and V is TRBV27; D is uncertain. V was pared by 7 bases and J by 0 bases, with 9 bases between. This CDR3 is built from 14 residues. Germline loops: CDR1 MNHEY, CDR2 SMNVEV (reference sequence). This CDR3 reads CASKIGSTNEKLFF. Here the CDR3 DNA reads TGTGCCAGCAAGATAGGATCAACTAATGAAAAACTGTTTTTT.

In this sample, this clonotype turned up many times. The genes are TRBV3-1 and TRBJ2-3, with a tentative D call TRBD2 (5 bases). The V end lost 4 bases, the J end lost 6 bases, and 11 bases lay between the germline ends. This CDR3 is built from 13 residues. Germline-derived CDR1 and CDR2 are LGHDT and YNNKEL (reference sequence). The CDR3 loop is CASSRIGGDTQYF. The CDR3 coding sequence is TGTGCCAGCAGCCGAATTGGCGGGGATACGCAGTATTTT.

Worth noting for this clonotype: A junction end diverges from the germline sequence, so it may reflect a read error. This sequence joins TRBV5-6 and TRBJ1-6, with D tentatively TRBD1 (6 bases). This CDR3 contains 15 residues. CDR1 is SGHDT, CDR2 YYEEEE, per germline. This CDR3 reads CASSLARDTYSPPHF. The CDR3 DNA follows: TGTGCCAGCAGCTTGGCCCGGGACACTTATTCACCCCCCCACTTT.

For this clonotype: Given the absence of the conserved phenylalanine or tryptophan at the CDR3 end, a read error is likely. It is unclear where the CDR3 begins or ends on the DNA, so no DNA is shown, and the CDR3 is as TCRdb lists it. The V gene is TRBV11-2, the J gene TRBJ2-1; the DNA was not used to check the table's D call, TRBD1. Germline CDR1 and CDR2: SGHAT and FQNNGV. Counting both end residues, the CDR3 totals 20 amino acids. The CDR3 loop is CASSLVFGQGLGSSYHEPFL.

This clonotype was counted a few times. V usage is TRBV27 and J usage is TRBJ2-3, with unresolved D. CDR1 is MNHEY, CDR2 SMNVEV, per germline (reference sequence). The CDR3 spans 15 residues. V lost 2 bases to trimming and J lost 1 base, with 10 bases between them. In DNA, the CDR3 is TGTGCCAGCAGTTTAGGGCCCCAAGGCACAGATACGCAGTATTTT. Translated, it gives CASSLGPQGTDTQYF.

The J gene is TRBJ2-7, the V gene TRBV14; perhaps TRBD2 as D (5 bases). Germline V gene sequence: CDR1 SGHDN, CDR2 FVKESK. The V end lost 0 bases, the J end lost 5 bases, and 8 bases lay between the germline ends. The CDR3 is 13 amino acids. The CDR3 here is CASSQDSGNEQYF. DNA of the CDR3: TGTGCCAGCAGCCAAGACTCCGGGAACGAGCAGTACTTC.

In its sample, this clonotype was seen a few times. This chain connects TRBV7-6 to TRBJ1-1; D is unclear. V gave up 2 bases and J gave up 7 bases, with 14 bases separating them. The CDR3 is 14 residues long. Per germline, CDR1 SGHVS and CDR2 FNYEAQ. The CDR3, as DNA: TGTGCCAGCAGCTTATCCCCCGGACCTTTTGAAGCTTTCTTT. Translating gives CASSLSPGPFEAFF.

V is TRBV19 and J is TRBJ1-1, with 7 bases matching TRBD1. Germline CDR1 is LNHDA and CDR2 is SQIVND (reference sequence). V gave up 3 bases and J gave up 4 bases; unmatched junction bases: 2. This CDR3 region has 13 residues. The CDR3 here is CASSIAGGTEAFF. The DNA for the CDR3 is TGTGCCAGTAGTATTGCAGGGGGCACTGAAGCTTTCTTT. The variable domain in full, with the rest retrieved from reference TRBV19 and TRBJ1-1, is DGGITQSPKYLFRKEGQNVTLSCEQNLNHDAMYWYRQDPGQGLRLIYYSQIVNDFQKGDIAEGYSVSREKKESFPLTVTSAQKNPTAFYLCASSIAGGTEAFFGQGTRLTVV.

About this clonotype itself: One end of the junction does not line up with germline, which may come from a read error. This chain connects TRBV4-1 to TRBJ2-3; the D gene is possibly TRBD1 (5 bases). Germline V gene data show CDR1 as MGHRA and CDR2 as YSYEKL. CDR3 length: 15 residues. CDR3 sequence (DNA): TGCGCCAGCAGCCAAGAAAGCCGGACCACAGGTACGCAGTATTTT. Its translation is CASSQESRTTGTQYF.

Details on this clonotype: A read error may be the cause here, since a much bigger clone is one base away. The gene calls are TRBV6-2 or TRBV6-3 and TRBJ1-1; D unresolved. The germline CDR1 and CDR2 sequences are MNHEY and SVGEGT. The CDR3 runs 13 residues. The CDR3 sequence is CASRVEINTEACF. In DNA, the CDR3 is TGTGCCAGCAGGGTAGAAATTAACACTGAAGCTTGCTTT.

Notes on this clonotype: Relative to the germline gene, one junction end is altered; a read error may explain this. CDR3 region: CASSSASQILEQYF. The CDR3 nucleotides read TGTGCCAGCAGCTCGGCCAGCCAAATTCTCGAGCAGTACTTC. This sequence joins TRBV5-3 and TRBJ2-7, with unresolved D. TRBV5-3 is an ORF, with its function uncertain. The CDR3 spans 14 residues.

This clonotype was counted many times. The V call is TRBV4-3, the J call TRBJ1-1; D ambiguous. Germline V CDR1 and CDR2: LGHNA, YSLEER. The V gene lost 0 bases and the J gene lost 4 bases, with 6 bases spanning the gap. This CDR3 has 13 amino acids. The CDR3 spells CASSQDSGTEAFF. CDR3 sequence (DNA): TGCGCCAGCAGCCAAGATTCAGGCACTGAAGCTTTCTTT.

The table lists this clonotype with many counts. This rearrangement joins TRBV27 to TRBJ2-5; D possibly corresponds to TRBD1 (6 bases). The germline gives CDR1 MNHEY, CDR2 SMNVEV (reference sequence). The CDR3 spans 14 residues. Between the trimmed V and J ends, which lost 1 base and 1 base, there was a span of 7 bases. CDR3 residues: CASSLWGPQETQYF. CDR3 sequence (DNA): TGTGCCAGCAGTTTATGGGGGCCCCAAGAGACCCAGTACTTC.

The V gene is TRBV4-1, the J gene TRBJ2-7; D is unresolved. The CDR3 runs 16 residues. Between the trimmed V and J ends, which lost 3 bases and 2 bases, there was a span of 17 bases. Per the germline V gene, CDR1 is MGHRA and CDR2 is YSYEKL. The CDR3: CASSQEDILAPYEQYF. DNA of the CDR3: TGCGCCAGCAGCCAGGAAGACATCCTTGCCCCCTACGAGCAGTACTTC.

As regards this clonotype: It may be a read error: a sequence one base away is much more abundant. The rearrangement uses TRBV12-3 or TRBV12-4 and TRBJ1-5; D is ambiguous. CDR3 length equals 16 residues. The V end lost 3 bases, the J end lost 3 bases, and 15 bases lay between the germline ends. The CDR3 DNA follows: TGTGCCAGCAGTTTTGTGGCCGCTTATAACAATCAGCCCCAGCATTTT. Amino acids: CASSFVAAYNNQPQHF.

This sequence joins TRBV11-2 and TRBJ2-7; 9 positions match TRBD2. CDR3 size: 18 residues. The germline gives CDR1 SGHAT, CDR2 FQNNGV. The junction had 19 bases not matched to a gene; V was cut back by 4 bases and J by 6 bases. Here the CDR3 reads CASSYYSGTSSQLGEQYF. The DNA of the CDR3 is TGTGCCAGCAGCTATTACTCCGGGACTAGCTCCCAGCTGGGCGAGCAGTACTTC.

The chain recombines TRBV5-1 with TRBJ2-7; no clear D. V was clipped by 0 bases and J by 2 bases, with 9 bases between them. The CDR3 extends over 14 amino acids. Germline V gene lookup returns CDR1 SGHRS and CDR2 YFSETQ. CDR3 nucleotide sequence: TGCGCCAGCAGCTTGGACACATCGACCTACGAGCAGTACTTC. Its protein product is CASSLDTSTYEQYF.

The gene calls are TRBV28 and TRBJ1-1; D perhaps matches TRBD1 (5 bases). The CDR3 sequence is 17 residues long. Germline lookup yields CDR1 MDHEN and CDR2 SYDVKM. Trimming cost V 3 bases and J 3 bases, with 20 bases left between them. The CDR3 DNA reads as TGTGCCAGCAGTTTCTTTGACAAATCTCCGGGGGACACTGAAGCTTTCTTT. Its translation: CASSFFDKSPGDTEAFF.

In regard to this clonotype: It may be a read error: a sequence one base away is much more abundant. This chain connects TRBV7-6 to TRBJ2-5; D is perhaps TRBD1 or TRBD2 (5 bases each). The CDR3 has 13 amino acids. Germline V gene lookup returns CDR1 SGHVS and CDR2 FNYEAQ. The CDR3 bases are TGTGCCGGCAGCAAGACAGCGGTAGAGACCCAGTACTTC. Translation: CAGSKTAVETQYF.

The rearrangement joins TRBV12-5 to TRBJ2-1; TRBD2 might be the D (6 bases). Trimming stripped 7 bases from V and 5 bases from J, with 18 bases between. Germline CDR1 reads LGHNT; CDR2 reads FRNRAP. This CDR3 spans 15 amino acids. CDR3 residues: CASASWGEADNEQFF. CDR3 sequence (DNA): TGTGCTAGTGCCTCATGGGGGGAGGCAGACAATGAGCAGTTCTTC.

The V and J genes are TRBV11-2 and TRBJ2-7; unclear D gene. Trimming took off 2 bases at V and 6 bases at J, with 14 bases between the two ends. The CDR3 extends over 14 amino acids. Germline values: CDR1 SGHAT, CDR2 FQNNGV. Written as DNA, the CDR3 is TGTGCCAGCAGCTTAAAAAGATGGAGCGCCGAGCAGTACTTC. It translates to CASSLKRWSAEQYF.

The chain joins TRBV7-9 to TRBJ2-2; 7 bases are shared with TRBD1. This CDR3 is 18 amino acids long. Germline loops: CDR1 SEHNR, CDR2 FQNEAQ (reference sequence). With 7 bases clipped from V and 0 bases from J, the junction kept 14 bases outside the gene matches. CDR3 sequence reads: CASTELGTGDANTGELFF. The CDR3 DNA follows: TGTGCCAGCACAGAACTGGGAACAGGGGACGCGAACACCGGGGAGCTGTTTTTT. The variable domain in full, with the rest retrieved from reference TRBV7-9 and TRBJ2-2, is DTGVSQNPRHKITKRGQNVTFRCDPISEHNRLYWYRQTLGQGPEFLTYFQNEAQLEKSRLLSDRFSAERPKGSFSTLEIQRTEQGDSAMYLCASTELGTGDANTGELFFGEGSRLTVL.

The genes are TRBV3-1 and TRBJ2-3; 9 positions match TRBD2. V lost 0 bases and J lost 3; bases outside the gene matches: 13. This CDR3 spans 19 amino acids. In germline, CDR1 is LGHDT, CDR2 YNNKEL (reference sequence). The CDR3 loop is CASSQDHMAGGLGTDTQYF. The CDR3 bases are TGTGCCAGCAGCCAAGATCACATGGCGGGGGGGCTAGGGACAGATACGCAGTATTTT.

The chain links TRBV7-3 to TRBJ2-3; TRBD2 agrees at 9 bases. J gave up 5 bases and V 1 base, and 7 bases lay outside the gene matches. The CDR3 runs to 16 residues. Germline values: CDR1 SGHTA, CDR2 FQGTGA. Here the CDR3 reads CASSLIAGGPGDTQYF. The CDR3 DNA reads TGTGCCAGCAGCTTAATTGCGGGAGGGCCCGGAGATACGCAGTATTTT.